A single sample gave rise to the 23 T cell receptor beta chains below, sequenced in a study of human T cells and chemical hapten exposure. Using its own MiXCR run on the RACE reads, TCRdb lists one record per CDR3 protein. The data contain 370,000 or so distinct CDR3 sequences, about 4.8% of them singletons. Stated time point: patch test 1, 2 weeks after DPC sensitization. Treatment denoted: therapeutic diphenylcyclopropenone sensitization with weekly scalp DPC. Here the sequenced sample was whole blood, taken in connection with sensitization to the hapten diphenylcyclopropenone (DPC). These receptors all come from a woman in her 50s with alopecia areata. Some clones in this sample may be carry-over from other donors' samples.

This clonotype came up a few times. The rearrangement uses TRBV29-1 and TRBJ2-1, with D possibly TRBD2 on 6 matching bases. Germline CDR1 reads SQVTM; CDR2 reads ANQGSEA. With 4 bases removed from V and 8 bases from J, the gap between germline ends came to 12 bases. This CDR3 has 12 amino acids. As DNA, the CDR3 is TGCAGCGTTGGTCTAGCGCCCCATGAGCAGTTCTTC. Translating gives CSVGLAPHEQFF.

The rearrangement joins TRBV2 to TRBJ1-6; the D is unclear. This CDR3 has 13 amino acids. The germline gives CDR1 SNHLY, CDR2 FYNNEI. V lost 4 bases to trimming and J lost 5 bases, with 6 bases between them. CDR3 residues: CASSGAHNSPLHF. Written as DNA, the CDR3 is TGTGCCAGCAGTGGGGCCCATAATTCACCCCTCCACTTT.

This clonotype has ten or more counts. The CDR3 reads CASSPDRVNTGELFF. The CDR3 DNA is TGTGCCAGCAGTCCGGACAGGGTCAACACCGGGGAGCTGTTTTTT. The chain uses TRBV2 and TRBJ2-2; TRBD1 agrees at 8 bases. The J segment lost 2 bases and the V segment lost 5 bases, leaving 4 bases of the junction unmatched. The CDR3 extends over 15 amino acids. Germline CDR1 SNHLY, CDR2 FYNNEI.

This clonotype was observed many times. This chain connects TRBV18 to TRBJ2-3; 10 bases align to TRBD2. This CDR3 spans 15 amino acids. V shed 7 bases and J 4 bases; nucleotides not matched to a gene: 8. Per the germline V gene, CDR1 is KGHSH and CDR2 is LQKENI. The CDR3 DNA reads TGTGCCAGCTTACAGAGCGGGGGGGCCGCAGATACGCAGTATTTT. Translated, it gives CASLQSGGAADTQYF.

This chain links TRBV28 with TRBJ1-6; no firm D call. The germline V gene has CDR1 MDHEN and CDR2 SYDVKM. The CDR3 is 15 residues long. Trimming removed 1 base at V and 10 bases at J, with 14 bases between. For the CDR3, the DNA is TGTGCCAGCAGTTTATTGCGGACCTCAGACTCACCCCTCCACTTT. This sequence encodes CASSLLRTSDSPLHF.

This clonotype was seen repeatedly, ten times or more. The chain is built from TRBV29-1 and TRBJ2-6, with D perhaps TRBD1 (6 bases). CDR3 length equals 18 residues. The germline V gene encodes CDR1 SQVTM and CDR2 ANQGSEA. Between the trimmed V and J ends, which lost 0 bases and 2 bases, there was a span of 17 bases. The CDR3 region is CSVEDPRGKITGANVLTF. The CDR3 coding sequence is TGCAGCGTTGAAGATCCCAGGGGAAAAATCACTGGGGCCAACGTCCTGACTTTC. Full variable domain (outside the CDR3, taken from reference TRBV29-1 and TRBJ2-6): SAVISQKPSRDICQRGTSLTIQCQVDSQVTMMFWYRQQPGQSLTLIATANQGSEATYESGFVIDKFPISRPNLTFSTLTVSNMSPEDSSIYLCSVEDPRGKITGANVLTFGAGSRLTVL.

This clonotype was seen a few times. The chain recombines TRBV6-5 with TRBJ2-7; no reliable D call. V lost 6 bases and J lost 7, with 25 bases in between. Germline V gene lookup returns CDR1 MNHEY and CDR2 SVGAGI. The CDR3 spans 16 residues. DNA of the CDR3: TGTGCCAGCAGCCATCTAGAACGCGGCAGATCTGGAGAGCAGTACTTC. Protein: CASSHLERGRSGEQYF.

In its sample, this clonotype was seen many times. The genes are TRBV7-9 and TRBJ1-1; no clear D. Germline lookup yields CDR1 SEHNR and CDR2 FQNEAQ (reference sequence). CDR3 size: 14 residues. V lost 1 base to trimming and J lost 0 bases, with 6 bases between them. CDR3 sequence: CASSLVAVNTEAFF. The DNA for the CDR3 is TGTGCCAGCAGCTTAGTTGCGGTGAACACTGAAGCTTTCTTT. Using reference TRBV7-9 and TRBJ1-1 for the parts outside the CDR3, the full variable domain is DTGVSQNPRHKITKRGQNVTFRCDPISEHNRLYWYRQTLGQGPEFLTYFQNEAQLEKSRLLSDRFSAERPKGSFSTLEIQRTEQGDSAMYLCASSLVAVNTEAFFGQGTRLTVV.

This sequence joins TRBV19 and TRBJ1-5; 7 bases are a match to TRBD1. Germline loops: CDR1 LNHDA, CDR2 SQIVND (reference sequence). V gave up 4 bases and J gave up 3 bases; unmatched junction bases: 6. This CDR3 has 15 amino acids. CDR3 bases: TGTGCCAGTAGTACCCCGACAGGGCCCAATCAGCCCCAGCATTTT. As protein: CASSTPTGPNQPQHF.

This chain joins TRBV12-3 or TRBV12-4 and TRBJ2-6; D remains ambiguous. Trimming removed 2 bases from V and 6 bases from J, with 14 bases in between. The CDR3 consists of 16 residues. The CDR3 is CASSLTPSTLANVLTF. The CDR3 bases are TGTGCCAGCAGTTTAACCCCCTCGACCTTGGCCAACGTCCTGACTTTC.

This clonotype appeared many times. The CDR3 region has the DNA TGTGCCACCGCCTTGACAGATACGCAGTATTTT. The encoded protein is CATALTDTQYF. The chain carries TRBV24-1 and TRBJ2-3; unclear D gene. Germline loops: CDR1 KGHDR, CDR2 SFDVKD. V was cut by 9 bases and J by 3 bases, with 6 bases left in between. The CDR3 covers 11 residues.

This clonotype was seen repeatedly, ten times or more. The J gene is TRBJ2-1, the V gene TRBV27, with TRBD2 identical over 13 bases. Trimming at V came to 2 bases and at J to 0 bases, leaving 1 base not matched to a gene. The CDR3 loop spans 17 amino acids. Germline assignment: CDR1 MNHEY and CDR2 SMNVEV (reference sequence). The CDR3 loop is CASSLRTSGSSYNEQFF. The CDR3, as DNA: TGTGCCAGCAGTTTACGGACTAGCGGGAGCTCCTACAATGAGCAGTTCTTC.

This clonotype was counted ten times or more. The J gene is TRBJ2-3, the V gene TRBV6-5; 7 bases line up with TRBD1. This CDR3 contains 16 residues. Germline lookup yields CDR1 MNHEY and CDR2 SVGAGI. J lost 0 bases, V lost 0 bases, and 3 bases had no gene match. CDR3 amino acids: CASSYSGQYSTDTQYF. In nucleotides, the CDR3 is TGTGCCAGCAGTTACTCGGGACAGTATAGCACAGATACGCAGTATTTT.

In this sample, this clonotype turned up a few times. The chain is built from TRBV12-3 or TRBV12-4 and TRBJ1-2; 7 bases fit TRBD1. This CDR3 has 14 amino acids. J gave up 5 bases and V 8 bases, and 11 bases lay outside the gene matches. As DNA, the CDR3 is TGTGCCAGCGGGATTCAGGGGGGGAGGTATGGCTACACCTTC. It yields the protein CASGIQGGRYGYTF.

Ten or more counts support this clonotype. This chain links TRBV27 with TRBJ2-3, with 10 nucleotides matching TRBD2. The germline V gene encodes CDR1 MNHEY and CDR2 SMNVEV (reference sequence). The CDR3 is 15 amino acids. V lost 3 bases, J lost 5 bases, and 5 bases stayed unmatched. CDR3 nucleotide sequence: TGTGCCAGCAGTTTGGGACTAGCGAGTCTAGATACGCAGTATTTT. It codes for CASSLGLASLDTQYF.

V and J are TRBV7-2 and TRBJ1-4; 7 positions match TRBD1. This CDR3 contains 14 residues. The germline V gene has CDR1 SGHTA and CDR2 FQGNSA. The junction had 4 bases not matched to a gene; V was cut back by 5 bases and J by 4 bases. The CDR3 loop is CASSKAGGNEKLFF. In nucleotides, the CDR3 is TGTGCCAGCAGCAAGGCAGGGGGTAATGAAAAACTGTTTTTT. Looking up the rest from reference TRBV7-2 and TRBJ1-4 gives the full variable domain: GAGVSQSPSNKVTEKGKDVELRCDPISGHTALYWYRQSLGQGLEFLIYFQGNSAPDKSGLPSDRFSAERTGGSVSTLTIQRTQQEDSAVYLCASSKAGGNEKLFFGSGTQLSVL.

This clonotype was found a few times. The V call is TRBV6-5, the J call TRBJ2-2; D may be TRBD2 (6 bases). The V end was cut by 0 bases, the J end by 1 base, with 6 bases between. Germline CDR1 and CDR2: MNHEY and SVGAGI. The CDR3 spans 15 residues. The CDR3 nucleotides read TGTGCCAGCAGTTACTCTAGCGGGAACACCGGGGAGCTGTTTTTT. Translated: CASSYSSGNTGELFF.

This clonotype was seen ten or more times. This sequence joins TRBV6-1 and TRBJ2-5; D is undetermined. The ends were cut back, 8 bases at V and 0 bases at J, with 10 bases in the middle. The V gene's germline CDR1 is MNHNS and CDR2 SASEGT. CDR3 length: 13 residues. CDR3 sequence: CASGTMYQETQYF. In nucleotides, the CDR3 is TGTGCCAGCGGAACCATGTACCAAGAGACCCAGTACTTC.

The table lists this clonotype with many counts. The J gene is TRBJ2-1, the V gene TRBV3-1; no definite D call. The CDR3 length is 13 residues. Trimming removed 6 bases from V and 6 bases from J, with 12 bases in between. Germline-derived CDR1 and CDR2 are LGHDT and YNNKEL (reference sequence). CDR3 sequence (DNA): TGTGCCAGCAGGCGAATCGCTACCAATGAGCAGTTCTTC. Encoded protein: CASRRIATNEQFF.

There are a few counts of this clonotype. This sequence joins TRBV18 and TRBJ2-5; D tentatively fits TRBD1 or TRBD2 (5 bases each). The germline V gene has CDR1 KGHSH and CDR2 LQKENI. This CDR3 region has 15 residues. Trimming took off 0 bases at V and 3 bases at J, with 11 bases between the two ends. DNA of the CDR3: TGTGCCAGCTCACCACCCGCTAGCAGGGAAGAGACCCAGTACTTC. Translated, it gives CASSPPASREETQYF.

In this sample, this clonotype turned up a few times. The CDR3 region is CASSQERVRPRSHSGNTIYF. CDR3 nucleotides: TGCGCCAGCAGCCAAGAAAGAGTAAGGCCTCGCAGCCACTCTGGAAACACCATATATTTT. This chain joins TRBV4-3 and TRBJ1-3; the D is unclear. V was trimmed by 0 bases and J by 0 bases, leaving 21 bases between them. Germline V gene sequence: CDR1 LGHNA, CDR2 YSLEER. CDR3 length: 20 residues.

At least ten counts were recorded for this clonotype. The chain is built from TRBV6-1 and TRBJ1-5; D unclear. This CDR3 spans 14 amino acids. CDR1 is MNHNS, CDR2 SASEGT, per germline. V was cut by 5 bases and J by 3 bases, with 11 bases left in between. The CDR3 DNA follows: TGTGCCAGCAGTAGGACGGGCGACAATCAGCCCCAGCATTTT. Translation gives CASSRTGDNQPQHF.

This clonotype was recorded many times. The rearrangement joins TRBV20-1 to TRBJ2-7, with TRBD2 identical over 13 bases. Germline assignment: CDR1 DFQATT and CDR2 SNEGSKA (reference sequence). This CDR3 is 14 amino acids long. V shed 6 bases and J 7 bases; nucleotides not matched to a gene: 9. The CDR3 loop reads CSAKGLAGVREQYF. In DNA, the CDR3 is TGCAGTGCCAAAGGACTAGCGGGAGTTAGGGAGCAGTACTTC.